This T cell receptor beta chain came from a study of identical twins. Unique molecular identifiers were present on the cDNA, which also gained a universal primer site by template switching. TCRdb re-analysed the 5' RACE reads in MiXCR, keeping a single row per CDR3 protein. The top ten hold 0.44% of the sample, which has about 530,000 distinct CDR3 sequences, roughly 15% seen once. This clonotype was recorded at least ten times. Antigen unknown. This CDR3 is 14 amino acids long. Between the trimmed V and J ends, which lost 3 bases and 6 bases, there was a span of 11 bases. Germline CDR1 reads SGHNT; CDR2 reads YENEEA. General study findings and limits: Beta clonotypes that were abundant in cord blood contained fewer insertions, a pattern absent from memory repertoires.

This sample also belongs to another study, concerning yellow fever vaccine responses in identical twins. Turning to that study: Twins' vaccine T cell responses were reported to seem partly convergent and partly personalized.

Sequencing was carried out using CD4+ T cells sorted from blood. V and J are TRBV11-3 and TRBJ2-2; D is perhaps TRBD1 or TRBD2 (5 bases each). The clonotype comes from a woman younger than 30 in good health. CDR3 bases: TGTGCCAGCAGCTTTGGGACCGCCGCCGGGGAGCTGTTTTTT. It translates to CASSFGTAAGELFF.